Each of the 28 T cell receptor beta chains below was sequenced from the same sample in a study of cytomegalovirus exposure and HLA in healthy donors. Amplification used 60 Vbeta primers and 13 Jbeta primers. Profiled with immunoSEQ multiplex PCR; TCRdb holds only in-frame clones, not every one. The sample includes 90,000 to 120,000 clones, more than 70% of them seen just once. The sequencing sample was made of PBMCs. These receptors came from a young man in good health and CMV-seronegative.

The chain uses TRBV6-5 and TRBJ1-1; D ambiguous. The CDR3 is 15 amino acids. The germline V gene encodes CDR1 MNHEY and CDR2 SVGAGI. The V end lost 0 bases, the J end lost 5 bases, and 13 bases lay between the germline ends. The DNA of the CDR3 is TGTGCCAGCAGTTACTCGACGGGCCCGGGGACTGAAGCTTTCTTT. This codes for CASSYSTGPGTEAFF.

The CDR3 DNA reads TGTGCCAGCAGCCCAATGCCCGGGGTAAACGGTCAAGCTTTCTTT. This encodes CASSPMPGVNGQAFF. This sequence joins TRBV7-2 and TRBJ1-1; D uncertain. The V gene lost 5 bases and the J gene lost 9 bases, with 22 bases spanning the gap. The CDR3 runs 15 residues. CDR1 is SGHTA, CDR2 FQGNSA, per germline.

The rearrangement uses TRBV4-1 and TRBJ2-7; D perhaps matches TRBD1 (6 bases). The CDR3 is 14 residues long. Germline CDR1 MGHRA, CDR2 YSYEKL. V was cut by 1 base and J by 3 bases, with 10 bases left in between. CDR3 in amino acids: CASSQGIRGYEQYF. The CDR3 DNA follows: TGCGCCAGCAGCCAAGGTATCAGGGGCTACGAGCAGTACTTC.

Here the CDR3 DNA reads TGCGCCAGCAGCCAATGGGACAGAAACACAGATACGCAGTATTTT. It encodes CASSQWDRNTDTQYF. The chain couples TRBV5-1 to TRBJ2-3, with 7 bases aligning to TRBD1. The V gene end was trimmed by 4 bases and the J gene end by 2 bases; junction bases not matched to a gene: 7. Looked up from germline, CDR1 is SGHRS and CDR2 is YFSETQ. The CDR3 is 15 residues long.

The genes are TRBV25-1 and TRBJ2-5; a possible D gene is TRBD1 (6 bases). Trimming removed 3 bases from V and 4 bases from J, with 18 bases in between. The CDR3 length is 16 residues. The germline gives CDR1 MGHDK, CDR2 SYGVNS. The CDR3 DNA follows: TGTGCCAGCAGTGATCAGGGGTGGACCCTAGGAGAGACCCAGTACTTC. Protein: CASSDQGWTLGETQYF.

The chain uses TRBV25-1 and TRBJ2-7, with D hard to call. The germline gives CDR1 MGHDK, CDR2 SYGVNS. With 0 bases removed from V and 2 bases from J, the gap between germline ends came to 14 bases. The CDR3 sequence is 16 residues long. CDR3 in amino acids: CASSEYGGSSPYEQYF. CDR3 sequence (DNA): TGTGCCAGCAGTGAATATGGCGGATCTTCCCCCTACGAGCAGTACTTC.

This clone was seen only a few times. The chain is built from TRBV14 and TRBJ2-7; D possibly corresponds to TRBD2 (6 bases). Trimming removed 0 bases from V and 5 bases from J, with 20 bases in between. CDR1 and CDR2 (germline): SGHDN, FVKESK. The length of the CDR3 is 17 residues. Here the CDR3 reads CASSQERGGLASDEQYF. The CDR3 DNA follows: TGTGCCAGCAGCCAAGAGCGGGGTGGTCTAGCAAGCGACGAGCAGTACTTC.

This rearrangement joins TRBV19 to TRBJ2-7, with 7 bases lining up with TRBD2. The CDR3 length is 16 residues. V shed 5 bases, J shed 0 bases, and the junction held 10 bases outside the gene matches. From germline, CDR1 is LNHDA and CDR2 SQIVND (reference sequence). DNA for the CDR3: TGTGCCAGTAGTTTATCAAAAACTAGCGCCTCCTACGAGCAGTACTTC. Protein: CASSLSKTSASYEQYF.

This clone was seen only a few times. V is TRBV19 and J is TRBJ2-2; 7 positions match TRBD1. Per the germline V gene, CDR1 is LNHDA and CDR2 is SQIVND (reference sequence). V gave up 4 bases and J gave up 4 bases; unmatched junction bases: 6. The CDR3 is made up of 15 amino acids. The DNA of the CDR3 is TGTGCCAGTAGTAGACGGACAGGAGGCACCGGGGAGCTGTTTTTT. Its translation: CASSRRTGGTGELFF.

The chain recombines TRBV7-2 with TRBJ2-3; D unresolved. CDR3 length equals 14 residues. V was clipped by 1 base and J by 2 bases, with 7 bases between them. The germline V gene has CDR1 SGHTA and CDR2 FQGNSA. The CDR3 is CASSLVAVTDTQYF. The DNA for the CDR3 is TGTGCCAGCAGCTTAGTCGCGGTCACAGATACGCAGTATTTT.

The chain has TRBV2 and TRBJ1-3; TRBD1 is a possible D gene (6 bases). The germline CDR1 and CDR2 sequences are SNHLY and FYNNEI. Between the trimmed V and J ends, which lost 0 bases and 0 bases, there was a span of 12 bases. This CDR3 is 17 amino acids long. The CDR3 loop reads CASSEAPAGASGNTIYF. DNA for the CDR3: TGTGCCAGCAGTGAAGCGCCGGCAGGGGCCTCTGGAAACACCATATATTTT.

The gene calls are TRBV19 and TRBJ2-1; weak D call: TRBD1 (5 bases). Germline CDR1 reads LNHDA; CDR2 reads SQIVND (reference sequence). The length of the CDR3 is 14 residues. V was cut by 1 base and J by 8 bases, with 12 bases left in between. DNA for the CDR3: TGTGCCAGTAGTATAGGCGGCAGGGTCGATGAGCAGTTCTTC. It codes for CASSIGGRVDEQFF.

The rearrangement uses TRBV27 and TRBJ2-3; 7 bases agree with TRBD2. V gave up 2 bases and J gave up 1 base; unmatched junction bases: 6. The CDR3 runs to 16 residues. CDR1 MNHEY and CDR2 SMNVEV come from the germline V gene (reference sequence). CDR3: CASSLLAGVGTDTQYF. CDR3 DNA: TGTGCCAGCAGTTTACTGGCGGGAGTGGGCACAGATACGCAGTATTTT.

This clone showed up just a few times. This chain joins TRBV4-1 and TRBJ2-7; 7 nucleotides line up with TRBD1. Germline V CDR1 and CDR2: MGHRA, YSYEKL. Unmatched junction bases numbered 10, after V lost 2 bases and J lost 6 bases. This CDR3 is 15 amino acids long. The CDR3 sequence: CASSQLGTAGSEQYF. The CDR3, as DNA: TGCGCCAGCAGCCAACTTGGGACAGCTGGTAGCGAGCAGTACTTC.

This clone was found once. The chain is built from TRBV5-1 and TRBJ2-3; tentative D call: TRBD2 (6 bases). CDR3 size: 16 residues. Between the trimmed V and J ends, which lost 0 bases and 3 bases, there was a span of 14 bases. Germline CDR1 and CDR2: SGHRS and YFSETQ. This CDR3 reads CASSLGGPAGTDTQYF. The CDR3 DNA follows: TGCGCCAGCAGCTTGGGGGGCCCGGCGGGAACAGATACGCAGTATTTT.

This rearrangement joins TRBV30 to TRBJ1-5; the D gene is possibly TRBD1 (6 bases). Germline CDR1 reads GTSNPN; CDR2 reads SVGIG (reference sequence). The V end lost 1 base, the J end lost 7 bases, and 14 bases lay between the germline ends. This CDR3 is 14 amino acids long. In nucleotides, the CDR3 is TGTGCCTGGAGTGGGAGGGGGGGGGCACAGCCCCAGCATTTT. Amino acid sequence: CAWSGRGGAQPQHF.

The chain employs TRBV18 and TRBJ2-7; 15 nucleotides agree with TRBD2. The CDR3 extends over 17 amino acids. The germline V gene has CDR1 KGHSH and CDR2 LQKENI. V shed 4 bases and J 6 bases; nucleotides not matched to a gene: 10. This CDR3 reads CASSQGLAGGTVGEQYF. CDR3 sequence (DNA): TGTGCCAGCTCACAAGGACTAGCGGGAGGGACTGTAGGCGAGCAGTACTTC.

The rearrangement uses TRBV28 and TRBJ2-5; tentatively, D is TRBD1 (6 bases). TRBJ2-7 explains the end of the DNA better; the J call may be wrong. The CDR3 sequence is 16 residues long. CDR1 is MDHEN, CDR2 SYDVKM, per germline. DNA of the CDR3: TGTGCCAGCAGTTCGTCCGCCGGGACACCAGGGTACGAGCAGTACTTC. It is translated as CASSSSAGTPGYEQYF.

The chain uses TRBV9 and TRBJ2-1; D may be TRBD1 (6 bases). The germline gives CDR1 SGDLS, CDR2 YYNGEE. The CDR3 totals 14 residues. Trimming left V 0 bases short and J 8 bases short, with 12 bases between. The CDR3: CASSVATGKDEQFF. For the CDR3, the DNA is TGTGCCAGCAGCGTAGCTACAGGGAAGGATGAGCAGTTCTTC.

The chain uses TRBV2 and TRBJ1-1; D remains unclear. The CDR3 is 13 amino acids. The V gene's germline CDR1 is SNHLY and CDR2 FYNNEI. V lost 3 bases to trimming and J lost 1 base, with 6 bases between them. The CDR3 loop reads CASSDIENTEAFF. CDR3 coding DNA: TGTGCCAGCAGTGACATAGAGAACACTGAAGCTTTCTTT.

The chain couples TRBV30 to TRBJ2-7; 11 bases fit TRBD1. Germline V gene data show CDR1 as GTSNPN and CDR2 as SVGIG (reference sequence). Losses at the gene ends were 2 bases for V and 2 bases for J; bases not matched to a gene: 5. The CDR3 sequence is 15 residues long. CDR3 nucleotide sequence: TGTGCCTGGAGTAAGGGACAGGGGGTACCCTACGAGCAGTACTTC. It encodes CAWSKGQGVPYEQYF.

This chain links TRBV18 with TRBJ2-6; 9 bases match TRBD1. The CDR3 covers 19 residues. Germline CDR1 and CDR2: KGHSH and LQKENI. Trimming took 4 bases from V and 3 from J; bases not matched to a gene: 13. The CDR3: CASSRNQGTGIVGANVLTF. The CDR3 DNA reads as TGTGCCAGCTCACGCAATCAGGGGACAGGGATTGTTGGGGCCAACGTCCTGACTTTC.

The genes are TRBV5-4 and TRBJ2-7; no definite D call. The CDR3 is made up of 15 amino acids. With 1 base removed from V and 3 bases from J, the gap between germline ends came to 14 bases. The germline V gene encodes CDR1 SGHNT and CDR2 YYREEE (reference sequence). The CDR3 nucleotides read TGTGCCAGCAGCTTGTTTGGCAACATCATCTACGAGCAGTACTTC. This sequence encodes CASSLFGNIIYEQYF.

The rearrangement links TRBV14 to TRBJ2-5, with 7 positions matching TRBD1. The J call may be mistaken, given a closer DNA end match to TRBJ2-7. This CDR3 has 16 residues. Germline CDR1 reads SGHDN; CDR2 reads FVKESK. The CDR3 here is CASSQDMATGFYEQYF. CDR3 coding DNA: TGTGCCAGCAGCCAAGATATGGCGACAGGGTTCTACGAGCAGTACTTC.

This rearrangement joins TRBV4-2 to TRBJ2-5, with 10 bases that match TRBD2. This CDR3 is built from 15 residues. The J segment lost 5 bases and the V segment lost 3 bases, leaving 6 bases of the junction unmatched. The V gene's germline CDR1 is LGHNA and CDR2 YNFKEQ. In DNA form, the CDR3 reads TGTGCCAGCAGCCATCCGGTAGCGGGAGGTGAGACCCAGTACTTC. Its translation is CASSHPVAGGETQYF.

This sequence joins TRBV19 and TRBJ2-7, with TRBD1 matching over 7 bases. Losses at the gene ends were 4 bases for V and 4 bases for J; bases not matched to a gene: 7. This CDR3 is built from 14 residues. CDR1 is LNHDA and CDR2 is SQIVND in the germline V gene (reference sequence). The chain's CDR3 is CASSTRQGSYEQYF. The CDR3, as DNA: TGTGCCAGTAGTACCAGACAGGGTTCATACGAGCAGTACTTC.

This clone came up a few times. The genes are TRBV19 and TRBJ1-2; tentatively, D is TRBD1 (5 bases). Germline V gives CDR1 LNHDA, CDR2 SQIVND (reference sequence). The CDR3 covers 14 residues. V was shortened by 4 bases and J by 4 bases, with 13 bases between the two germline ends. The CDR3 reads CASSTSGKPYGYTF. The CDR3 DNA reads TGTGCCAGTAGTACCTCAGGGAAGCCCTATGGCTACACCTTC. Full variable domain (outside the CDR3, taken from reference TRBV19 and TRBJ1-2): DGGITQSPKYLFRKEGQNVTLSCEQNLNHDAMYWYRQDPGQGLRLIYYSQIVNDFQKGDIAEGYSVSREKKESFPLTVTSAQKNPTAFYLCASSTSGKPYGYTFGSGTRLTVV.

V is TRBV9 and J is TRBJ1-3; 9 bases align to TRBD1. Germline CDR1 SGDLS, CDR2 YYNGEE. The length of the CDR3 is 15 residues. With 0 bases clipped from V and 7 bases from J, the junction kept 5 bases outside the gene matches. The CDR3 nucleotides read TGTGCCAGCAGCGTAGAGGGGACAGGGCGGAACACCATATATTTT. Amino acid sequence: CASSVEGTGRNTIYF.